A selection of T cell receptor beta chains follows, all from one sample in a study of shared clonotypes between healthy human individuals. Some clones are missing from TCRdb's copy, which holds only in-frame ones; the method was immunoSEQ multiplex PCR. Counted here are around 1.6 million clones, about 98% occurring once; the ten biggest clones make up about 0.42%. The sequenced material came from naive CD4+ T cells sorted from blood. All receptors derive from a man under 40 in good health. The CDR3 runs from the conserved cysteine through the conserved F or W. The D gene is left open where the match is weak. Clone size is given for some rows only: seen once, a few or many times, or a class if the clone is expanded.

d_call: TRBD2; v_call: TRBV7-9; cdr3_length: 16; j_call: TRBJ2-7; clone_size: .; cdr3_aa: CASSTRTSGSYNEQYF; cdr3_nt: TGTGCCAGCAGCACCCGGACTAGCGGGAGTTATAACGAGCAGTACTTC
d_call: TRBD1; v_call: TRBV7-9; cdr3_length: 15; j_call: TRBJ1-1; clone_size: .; cdr3_aa: CASSPRQGMNTEAFF; cdr3_nt: TGTGCCAGCAGCCCCAGACAGGGGATGAACACTGAAGCTTTCTTT
d_call: .; v_call: TRBV18; cdr3_length: 17; j_call: TRBJ1-1; clone_size: .; cdr3_aa: CASSLREQQGRITEAFF; cdr3_nt: TGTGCCAGCTCACTCAGGGAGCAACAGGGAAGGATCACTGAAGCTTTCTTT
d_call: .; v_call: TRBV9; cdr3_length: 12; j_call: TRBJ2-7; clone_size: .; cdr3_aa: CASSVLTNEQYF; cdr3_nt: TGTGCCAGCAGCGTACTCACCAACGAGCAGTACTTC
d_call: TRBD2; v_call: TRBV7-2; cdr3_length: 15; j_call: TRBJ2-3; clone_size: .; cdr3_aa: CASSFASGSADTQYF; cdr3_nt: TGTGCCAGCAGCTTTGCTAGCGGGAGTGCAGATACGCAGTATTTT
d_call: .; v_call: TRBV30; cdr3_length: 13; j_call: TRBJ2-7; clone_size: .; cdr3_aa: CAWGQLPPAEQYF; cdr3_nt: TGTGCCTGGGGACAGCTACCTCCGGCCGAGCAGTACTTC
d_call: TRBD2; v_call: TRBV7-2; cdr3_length: 14; j_call: TRBJ2-7; clone_size: .; cdr3_aa: CASSLAGVPYEQYF; cdr3_nt: TGTGCCAGCAGTTTAGCGGGAGTCCCCTACGAGCAGTACTTC
d_call: .; v_call: TRBV28; cdr3_length: 14; j_call: TRBJ2-3; clone_size: .; cdr3_aa: CASSFRTFTDTQYF; cdr3_nt: TGTGCCAGCAGTTTCCGGACTTTCACAGATACGCAGTATTTT
d_call: .; v_call: TRBV27; cdr3_length: 14; j_call: TRBJ2-7; clone_size: .; cdr3_aa: CASSNDRSAYEQYF; cdr3_nt: TGTGCCAGCAGTAACGACAGGTCAGCCTACGAGCAGTACTTC
d_call: TRBD2; v_call: TRBV10-1; cdr3_length: 16; j_call: TRBJ2-2; clone_size: .; cdr3_aa: CASSELAGGYTGELFF; cdr3_nt: TGCGCCAGCAGTGAGCTAGCGGGAGGATACACCGGGGAGCTGTTTTTT
d_call: .; v_call: TRBV7-6; cdr3_length: 13; j_call: TRBJ2-7; clone_size: .; cdr3_aa: CASSFSEPYEQYF; cdr3_nt: TGTGCCAGCAGCTTTTCCGAGCCCTACGAGCAGTACTTC
d_call: TRBD1; v_call: TRBV28; cdr3_length: 17; j_call: TRBJ1-1; clone_size: .; cdr3_aa: CASSPTGGSFLGAEAFF; cdr3_nt: TGTGCCAGCAGTCCCACAGGGGGTTCCTTCCTGGGCGCTGAAGCTTTCTTT
d_call: .; v_call: TRBV29-1; cdr3_length: 15; j_call: TRBJ2-7; clone_size: .; cdr3_aa: CSVALSGGVFYEQYF; cdr3_nt: TGCAGCGTTGCCCTAAGTGGAGGGGTTTTTTACGAGCAGTACTTC
d_call: .; v_call: TRBV27; cdr3_length: 14; j_call: TRBJ2-2; clone_size: .; cdr3_aa: CASSLSLSGGELFF; cdr3_nt: TGTGCCAGCAGTTTATCGCTAAGTGGCGGGGAGCTGTTTTTT
d_call: TRBD1; v_call: TRBV28; cdr3_length: 14; j_call: TRBJ2-7; clone_size: .; cdr3_aa: CASSLWLGQGEQYF; cdr3_nt: TGTGCCAGCAGTTTGTGGTTGGGACAGGGAGAGCAGTACTTC
d_call: .; v_call: TRBV7-9; cdr3_length: 17; j_call: TRBJ2-4; clone_size: .; cdr3_aa: CASSITGTLLAKNIQYF; cdr3_nt: TGTGCCAGCAGCATAACCGGGACACTACTAGCCAAAAACATTCAGTACTTC
d_call: TRBD1; v_call: TRBV19; cdr3_length: 14; j_call: TRBJ1-1; clone_size: .; cdr3_aa: CASSLQGRNTEAFF; cdr3_nt: TGTGCCAGTAGTTTACAGGGGCGGAACACTGAAGCTTTCTTT
d_call: .; v_call: TRBV6-1; cdr3_length: 12; j_call: TRBJ2-7; clone_size: once; cdr3_aa: CAVQVPLGEQYF; cdr3_nt: TGTGCCGTGCAGGTCCCCCTTGGGGAGCAGTACTTC
d_call: .; v_call: TRBV5-1; cdr3_length: 15; j_call: TRBJ2-3; clone_size: .; cdr3_aa: CASSLESPGTDTQYF; cdr3_nt: TGCGCCAGCAGCTTGGAAAGCCCCGGCACAGATACGCAGTATTTT
d_call: .; v_call: TRBV15; cdr3_length: 13; j_call: TRBJ1-5; clone_size: .; cdr3_aa: CATSRDRKQPQHF; cdr3_nt: TGTGCCACCAGCAGAGATAGGAAACAGCCCCAGCATTTT
d_call: .; v_call: TRBV6-1; cdr3_length: 14; j_call: TRBJ1-2; clone_size: .; cdr3_aa: CASSVQDSSYGYTF; cdr3_nt: TGTGCCAGCAGTGTTCAGGACAGTTCCTATGGCTACACCTTC
d_call: TRBD2; v_call: TRBV5-1; cdr3_length: 18; j_call: TRBJ2-1; clone_size: .; cdr3_aa: CASSPLAIAGGSNNEQFF; cdr3_nt: TGCGCCAGCAGCCCACTGGCGATAGCGGGAGGGTCGAACAATGAGCAGTTCTTC
d_call: TRBD1; v_call: TRBV18; cdr3_length: 14; j_call: TRBJ2-7; clone_size: .; cdr3_aa: CASSPDRASYEQYF; cdr3_nt: TGTGCCAGCTCACCGGACAGGGCAAGCTACGAGCAGTACTTC
d_call: TRBD1; v_call: TRBV28; cdr3_length: 13; j_call: TRBJ2-5; clone_size: .; cdr3_aa: CASSLDRGGTQYF; cdr3_nt: TGTGCCAGCAGCCTAGACAGGGGTGGGACCCAGTACTTC
d_call: TRBD1; v_call: TRBV2; cdr3_length: 14; j_call: TRBJ1-2; clone_size: .; cdr3_aa: CASSHDRGDYGYTF; cdr3_nt: TGTGCCAGCAGTCACGACAGGGGGGACTATGGCTACACCTTC
d_call: TRBD1; v_call: TRBV7-8; cdr3_length: 17; j_call: TRBJ2-7; clone_size: .; cdr3_aa: CASSLLVGRGPSYEQYF; cdr3_nt: TGTGCCAGCAGCTTATTGGTCGGCAGGGGGCCCTCCTACGAGCAGTACTTC
d_call: .; v_call: TRBV11-2; cdr3_length: 12; j_call: TRBJ1-1; clone_size: .; cdr3_aa: CASSKQGYEAFF; cdr3_nt: TGTGCCAGCAGCAAACAGGGTTATGAAGCTTTCTTT
d_call: .; v_call: TRBV6-1; cdr3_length: 15; j_call: TRBJ1-4; clone_size: .; cdr3_aa: CASNQARVGKEKLFF; cdr3_nt: TGTGCCAGCAACCAAGCGAGGGTGGGAAAGGAAAAACTGTTTTTT
d_call: .; v_call: TRBV28; cdr3_length: 14; j_call: TRBJ2-5; clone_size: .; cdr3_aa: CASRSSGPQETQYF; cdr3_nt: TGTGCCAGCAGATCTTCGGGGCCTCAAGAGACCCAGTACTTC
d_call: TRBD1; v_call: TRBV5-1; cdr3_length: 15; j_call: TRBJ2-7; clone_size: .; cdr3_aa: CASSFTGGPNYEQYF; cdr3_nt: TGCGCCAGCAGCTTCACAGGGGGTCCAAACTACGAGCAGTACTTC
d_call: TRBD1; v_call: TRBV23-1; cdr3_length: 22; j_call: TRBJ2-5; clone_size: .; cdr3_aa: CASSQSRTGGIFAQPDQETQYF; cdr3_nt: TGCGCCAGCAGTCAGAGTAGAACAGGGGGAATTTTCGCCCAACCCGACCAAGAGACCCAGTACTTC
d_call: TRBD2; v_call: TRBV28; cdr3_length: 13; j_call: TRBJ2-7; clone_size: .; cdr3_aa: CASSMTSGDEQYF; cdr3_nt: TGTGCCAGCAGTATGACTAGCGGAGACGAGCAGTACTTC
d_call: .; v_call: TRBV10-3; cdr3_length: 12; j_call: TRBJ2-7; clone_size: .; cdr3_aa: CAISLENYEQYF; cdr3_nt: TGTGCCATCAGCCTGGAGAACTACGAGCAGTACTTC
d_call: TRBD1; v_call: TRBV15; cdr3_length: 13; j_call: TRBJ1-1; clone_size: .; cdr3_aa: CATSRLGDSEAFF; cdr3_nt: TGTGCCACCAGCCGCCTGGGGGACAGTGAAGCTTTCTTT
d_call: .; v_call: TRBV5-1; cdr3_length: 12; j_call: TRBJ2-7; clone_size: .; cdr3_aa: CASSLAGSEQYF; cdr3_nt: TGCGCCAGCAGCTTGGCGGGGTCCGAGCAGTACTTC
d_call: .; v_call: TRBV5-1; cdr3_length: 16; j_call: TRBJ2-1; clone_size: .; cdr3_aa: CASSLPGLPSRDEQFF; cdr3_nt: TGCGCCAGCAGCTTACCGGGACTCCCGTCGAGGGATGAGCAGTTCTTC
d_call: .; v_call: TRBV27; cdr3_length: 13; j_call: TRBJ1-2; clone_size: .; cdr3_aa: CASPKIADYGYTF; cdr3_nt: TGTGCCAGCCCCAAGATCGCGGACTATGGCTACACCTTC
d_call: .; v_call: TRBV2; cdr3_length: 13; j_call: TRBJ1-1; clone_size: once; cdr3_aa: CASLLDAGNEAFF; cdr3_nt: TGTGCCAGCCTCCTCGACGCGGGTAATGAAGCTTTCTTT
d_call: .; v_call: TRBV2; cdr3_length: 15; j_call: TRBJ2-7; clone_size: .; cdr3_aa: CASSAELAGAGEQYF; cdr3_nt: TGTGCCAGCAGTGCGGAACTAGCCGGAGCGGGCGAGCAGTACTTC
d_call: TRBD1; v_call: TRBV5-1; cdr3_length: 15; j_call: TRBJ1-5; clone_size: .; cdr3_aa: CASSLQGGDNQPQHF; cdr3_nt: TGCGCCAGCAGCTTACAGGGGGGTGACAATCAGCCCCAGCATTTT
d_call: TRBD1; v_call: TRBV11-2; cdr3_length: 12; j_call: TRBJ2-7; clone_size: .; cdr3_aa: CASAWTGYEQYF; cdr3_nt: TGTGCCAGCGCATGGACAGGGTACGAGCAGTACTTC
d_call: .; v_call: TRBV14; cdr3_length: 14; j_call: TRBJ2-2; clone_size: .; cdr3_aa: CASSPLDNPGELFF; cdr3_nt: TGTGCCAGCAGCCCCCTGGACAACCCCGGGGAGCTGTTTTTT
d_call: .; v_call: TRBV5-8; cdr3_length: 14; j_call: TRBJ2-7; clone_size: .; cdr3_aa: CASSLKGDYYEQYF; cdr3_nt: TGTGCCAGCAGCTTGAAGGGGGACTACTACGAGCAGTACTTC
d_call: TRBD2; v_call: TRBV5-1; cdr3_length: 15; j_call: TRBJ2-1; clone_size: .; cdr3_aa: CASSLVSGSHNEQFF; cdr3_nt: TGCGCCAGCAGCTTGGTTAGCGGGAGTCACAATGAGCAGTTCTTC
d_call: .; v_call: TRBV15; cdr3_length: 14; j_call: TRBJ1-5; clone_size: .; cdr3_aa: CATSRDVGNQPQHF; cdr3_nt: TGTGCCACCAGCAGAGATGTGGGCAATCAGCCCCAGCATTTT
d_call: .; v_call: TRBV6-1; cdr3_length: 16; j_call: TRBJ1-5; clone_size: once; cdr3_aa: CASSDSWGRSNQPQHF; cdr3_nt: TGTGCCAGCAGTGATTCGTGGGGACGGAGCAATCAGCCCCAGCATTTT
d_call: .; v_call: TRBV7-9; cdr3_length: 14; j_call: TRBJ1-1; clone_size: .; cdr3_aa: CASSHGVENTEAFF; cdr3_nt: TGTGCCAGCAGCCATGGTGTGGAGAACACTGAAGCTTTCTTT
d_call: .; v_call: TRBV6-4; cdr3_length: 13; j_call: TRBJ2-1; clone_size: .; cdr3_aa: CASSTRLYNEQFF; cdr3_nt: TGTGCCAGCAGTACTAGACTCTACAATGAGCAGTTCTTC
d_call: TRBD2; v_call: TRBV4-1; cdr3_length: 15; j_call: TRBJ2-5; clone_size: .; cdr3_aa: CASSQVLAILETQYF; cdr3_nt: TGCGCCAGCAGCCAAGTACTAGCGATCCTGGAGACCCAGTACTTC
d_call: TRBD2; v_call: TRBV27; cdr3_length: 18; j_call: TRBJ2-7; clone_size: .; cdr3_aa: CASSTRTPQGTSSYEQYF; cdr3_nt: TGTGCCAGCAGTACTCGAACACCGCAGGGGACTAGCTCCTACGAGCAGTACTTC